This T cell receptor (beta chain) came from a study of T cell repertoires in cytomegalovirus infection. Details on this clonotype: Its antigen remains unidentified.

TCRdb passed the reads through MiXCR, listing each CDR3 protein once. The top ten clones hold 43% of a sample with approximately 470,000 distinct CDR3 sequences, approximately 46% of them seen once. The CDR3 runs to 14 residues. In germline, CDR1 is LNHDA, CDR2 SQIVND (reference sequence). Unmatched junction bases numbered 6, after V lost 4 bases and J lost 4 bases. The receptor's source is a human donor in good health (CMV status not recorded). Some clones in this sample may be carry-over from other donors' samples. The V and J genes are TRBV19 and TRBJ2-5, with TRBD1 matching 7 bases. This specimen was cultured PBMCs, taken from culture after CMV antigen stimulation. The CDR3 DNA reads TGTGCCAGTAGTACCACAGGGGCGAGAGAGACCCAGTACTTC. This translates into CASSTTGARETQYF.